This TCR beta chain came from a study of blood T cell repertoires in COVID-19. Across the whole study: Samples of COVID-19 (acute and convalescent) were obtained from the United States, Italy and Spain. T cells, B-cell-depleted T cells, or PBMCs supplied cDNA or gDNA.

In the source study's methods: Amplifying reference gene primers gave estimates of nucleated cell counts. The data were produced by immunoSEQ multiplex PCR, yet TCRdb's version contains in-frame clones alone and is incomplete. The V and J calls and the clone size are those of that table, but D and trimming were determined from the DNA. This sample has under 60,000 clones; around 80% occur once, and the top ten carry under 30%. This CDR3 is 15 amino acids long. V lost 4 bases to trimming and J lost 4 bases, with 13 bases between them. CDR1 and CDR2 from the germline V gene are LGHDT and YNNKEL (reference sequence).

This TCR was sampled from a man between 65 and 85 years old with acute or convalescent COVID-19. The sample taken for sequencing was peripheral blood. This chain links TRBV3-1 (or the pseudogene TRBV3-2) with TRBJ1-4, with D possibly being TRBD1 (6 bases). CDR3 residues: CASSLRTDYNEKLFF. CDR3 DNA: TGTGCCAGCAGCCTAAGGACAGACTATAATGAAAAACTGTTTTTT.